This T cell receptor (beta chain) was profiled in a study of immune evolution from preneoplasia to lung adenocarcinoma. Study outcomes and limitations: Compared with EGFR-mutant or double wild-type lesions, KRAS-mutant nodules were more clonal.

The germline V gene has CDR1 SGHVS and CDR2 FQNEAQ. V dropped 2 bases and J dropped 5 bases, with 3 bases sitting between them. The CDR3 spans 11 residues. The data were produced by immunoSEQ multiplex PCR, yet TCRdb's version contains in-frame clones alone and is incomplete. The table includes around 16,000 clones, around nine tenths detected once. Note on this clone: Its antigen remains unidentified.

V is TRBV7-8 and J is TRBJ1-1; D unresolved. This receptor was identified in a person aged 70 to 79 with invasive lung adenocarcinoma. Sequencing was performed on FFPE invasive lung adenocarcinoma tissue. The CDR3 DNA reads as TGTGCCAGCAGCTTAATTACTGAAGCTTTCTTT. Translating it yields CASSLITEAFF.